The 10 T cell receptor beta chains in this list originate from one sample, sequenced in a study of T-cell memory formation after mild COVID-19. TCRdb itself ran the 5' RACE reads through MiXCR, one entry per CDR3 protein. The sample holds about 470,000 distinct CDR3 sequences, about 23% seen once. The sequenced sample was PBMCs or a T cell subset sorted from them (not recorded which). These receptors all come from an adult woman who had mild COVID-19 (a few samples of this study predate the infection). Cell type and time point are not known.

The chain has TRBV29-1 and TRBJ1-1; TRBD1 matches at 7 bases. This CDR3 spans 11 amino acids. The germline V gene has CDR1 SQVTM and CDR2 ANQGSEA. V shed 6 bases, J shed 4 bases, and the junction held 2 bases outside the gene matches. The CDR3 DNA follows: TGCAGCGTCCAGGGGGGCACTGAAGCTTTCTTT. It encodes CSVQGGTEAFF.

The chain is built from TRBV29-1 and TRBJ2-3; D ambiguous. V gave up 0 bases and J gave up 0 bases, with 7 bases separating them. CDR1 and CDR2 from the germline V gene are SQVTM and ANQGSEA. The CDR3 spans 14 residues. The CDR3 sequence: CSVEDLGSTDTQYF. CDR3 nucleotide sequence: TGCAGCGTTGAAGATCTGGGTAGCACAGATACGCAGTATTTT.

There are a few counts of this clonotype. The J gene is TRBJ2-7, the V gene TRBV7-9, with a tentative D call TRBD2 (5 bases). The germline CDR1 and CDR2 sequences are SEHNR and FQNEAQ (reference sequence). V shed 4 bases and J shed 0 bases, with 16 bases lying between them. The CDR3 loop spans 16 amino acids. The CDR3 loop is CASSSLGPDSSYEQYF. The CDR3 DNA is TGTGCCAGCAGCTCCCTCGGCCCGGACTCCTCCTACGAGCAGTACTTC.

This clonotype was counted at least ten times. The chain has TRBV7-2 and TRBJ1-5; no firm D call. The germline CDR1 and CDR2 sequences are SGHTA and FQGNSA. The CDR3 is made up of 14 amino acids. V was trimmed by 2 bases and J by 4 bases, leaving 9 bases between them. The CDR3 sequence is CASSLTGSNQPQHF. CDR3 nucleotides: TGTGCCAGCAGCTTAACGGGGTCTAATCAGCCCCAGCATTTT.

This clonotype was picked up a small number of times. This chain uses TRBV5-1 with TRBJ1-1, with TRBD1 identical over 9 bases. The CDR3 is 14 residues long. The germline V gene has CDR1 SGHRS and CDR2 YFSETQ. With 5 bases clipped from V and 5 bases from J, the junction kept 7 bases outside the gene matches. CDR3 residues: CASSLSGQGTEAFF. CDR3 in DNA: TGCGCCAGCAGTTTGTCCGGACAGGGGACTGAAGCTTTCTTT.

This chain links TRBV7-3 with TRBJ1-1; no reliable D call. This CDR3 spans 14 amino acids. Germline CDR1 SGHTA, CDR2 FQGTGA. Deletions cut 1 base from V and 4 bases from J, with 10 bases between. CDR3: CASSLNPGFTEAFF. CDR3 coding DNA: TGTGCCAGCAGCTTAAATCCGGGGTTCACTGAAGCTTTCTTT.

This clonotype was seen more than once but under ten times. The V and J genes are TRBV7-2 and TRBJ1-4; D is undetermined. Per germline, CDR1 SGHTA and CDR2 FQGNSA. The CDR3 extends over 14 amino acids. Trimming took off 5 bases at V and 8 bases at J, with 15 bases between the two ends. CDR3 sequence: CASSPRGLGEKLFF. In DNA, the CDR3 is TGTGCCAGCAGCCCCCGGGGTTTGGGGGAAAAACTGTTTTTT.

The J gene is TRBJ2-3, the V gene TRBV28; 8 nucleotides align to TRBD1. This CDR3 contains 13 residues. Trimming cost V 5 bases and J 6 bases; bases outside gene matches: 4. CDR1 MDHEN and CDR2 SYDVKM come from the germline V gene. CDR3 DNA: TGTGCCAGCAGTCAGGGGGCCACGGATACGCAGTATTTT. It is translated as CASSQGATDTQYF. The full variable domain, rest sourced from reference TRBV28 and TRBJ2-3, is DVKVTQSSRYLVKRTGEKVFLECVQDMDHENMFWYRQDPGLGLRLIYFSYDVKMKEKGDIPEGYSVSREKKERFSLILESASTNQTSMYLCASSQGATDTQYFGPGTRLTVL.

This clonotype has only a few counts. This chain uses TRBV5-1 with TRBJ2-3; D is perhaps TRBD1 (6 bases). CDR1 and CDR2 (germline): SGHRS, YFSETQ. The CDR3 is made up of 15 amino acids. With 4 bases removed from V and 0 bases from J, the gap between germline ends came to 12 bases. CDR3 in amino acids: CASSVRGLSTDTQYF. The CDR3 DNA is TGCGCCAGCAGCGTCAGGGGCCTAAGCACAGATACGCAGTATTTT. The variable domain in full, with the rest retrieved from reference TRBV5-1 and TRBJ2-3, is KAGVTQTPRYLIKTRGQQVTLSCSPISGHRSVSWYQQTPGQGLQFLFEYFSETQRNKGNFPGRFSGRQFSNSRSEMNVSTLELGDSALYLCASSVRGLSTDTQYFGPGTRLTVL.

The rearrangement links TRBV9 to TRBJ2-7; TRBD1 might be the D (6 bases). The ends were cut back, 4 bases at V and 1 base at J, with 12 bases in the middle. The CDR3 contains 14 residues. Germline assignment: CDR1 SGDLS and CDR2 YYNGEE. CDR3 in amino acids: CASSHYTGSYEQYF. The CDR3, as DNA: TGTGCCAGCAGCCACTATACAGGGTCCTACGAGCAGTACTTC.